The rows below give T cell receptor beta chains drawn from one sample of a study of T cells in Graves' hyperthyroidism and ophthalmopathy. TCRdb called the multiplex PCR reads again in MiXCR, with one record for every CDR3 protein. The profile shows 600,000 or so distinct CDR3 sequences, 13% to 15% of them singletons. The sample was blood. The receptors originated from a woman under 30 with Graves' ophthalmopathy. CDR3s include the opening cysteine and the closing phenylalanine or tryptophan. Fields, in order: V gene, CDR3 protein.

TRBV12-3/TRBV12-4 | CASSPRSRGGQYF
TRBV12-3/TRBV12-4 | CASLGLAGGREQYF
TRBV28 | CASSPQGATRETQYF
TRBV29-1 | CSIQREIDTQYF
TRBV20-1 | CSAPRQEETQYF
TRBV6-5 | CASSYSRGGSYNEQFF
TRBV6-2/TRBV6-3 | CASSRTSRQETQYF
TRBV20-1 | CSARVLHSGTEAFF
TRBV19 | CASSVRDNNEQFF
TRBV20-1 | CSARNNRGNGETQYF
TRBV6-6 | CASSYSSHRYQGRGETQYF
TRBV9 | CASSVIGTSPSGEQYF
TRBV7-2 | CASSPGVSVNEQFF
TRBV27 | CASRKGLAGGGSYNEQFF
TRBV18 | CASSPRGTASSYEQYF
TRBV7-2 | CASSPGRGENIQYF
TRBV29-1 | CSVYRGARYGYTF
TRBV5-6 | CASSLAGGSYGYTF
TRBV6-1 | CASRQGGAGTGYEQYF
TRBV7-8 | CASSPHAERAYEQYF
TRBV28 | CASSPGGLAGLGGDTQYF
TRBV9 | CASSPHRGRGNEQFF
TRBV2 | CASRADGGETQYF
TRBV30 | CAWSVLRGTEAFF
TRBV2 | CASTRGGRSTDTQYF
TRBV18 | CASSPGGGSYEQYF
TRBV4-2 | CASSQRGTSRGKLFF
TRBV27 | CASSLSGMRTYEQYF
TRBV11-2 | CASSLERGAYEKLFF
TRBV28 | CASRGQISTGELFF
TRBV11-2 | CASSLPGSDTQYF
TRBV7-2 | CASSPGQSSSYEQYF
TRBV5-1 | CASSDRSGGYYEQYF